Below are 7 T cell receptor beta chains sequenced from a single sample in a study of blood T cell repertoires in COVID-19. Produced via immunoSEQ multiplex PCR; TCRdb's table is partial and in-frame only. The sample yields about 410,000 clones, around 91% seen once. Sequenced sample: PBMCs or T cells enriched from blood (not recorded which). The receptors stem from a man between 18 and 35 years old who had recovered from COVID-19.

This chain joins TRBV13 and TRBJ1-6; D gene unclear. CDR3 length equals 14 residues. Trimming removed 0 bases at V and 13 bases at J, with 13 bases between. Per germline, CDR1 PRHDT and CDR2 FYEKMQ (reference sequence). CDR3 coding DNA: TGTGCCAGCAGCTTAGGCACTCTCGCGGGGCCCCTCCACTTT. Residues: CASSLGTLAGPLHF.

The V gene is TRBV11-2, the J gene TRBJ2-1, with 15 bases lining up with TRBD2. CDR3 length: 18 amino acids. Germline lookup yields CDR1 SGHAT and CDR2 FQNNGV. V dropped 5 bases and J dropped 7; count of bases not matched to a gene: 12. As DNA, the CDR3 is TGTGCCAGCAGCGCCGGACTAGCGGGAGGGAATGGGTGGAATGAGCAGTTCTTC. Translating it yields CASSAGLAGGNGWNEQFF.

The rearrangement uses TRBV11-3 and TRBJ1-2, with 11 bases aligning to TRBD1. The trim removed 0 bases at V and 7 bases at J, leaving 4 bases unmatched. Germline lookup yields CDR1 SGHNT and CDR2 YENEEA. The CDR3 length is 15 residues. DNA of the CDR3: TGTGCCAGCAGCTTAGACGGACAGGGGGCCGGTGGCTACACCTTC. Amino acids: CASSLDGQGAGGYTF.

The CDR3 DNA reads as TGTGCCAGCAGTCATCCGGGACAGGTTTTTGGCTACACCTTC. This gives the protein CASSHPGQVFGYTF. This chain connects TRBV25-1 to TRBJ1-2; 8 nucleotides match TRBD1. Germline V gives CDR1 MGHDK, CDR2 SYGVNS. The CDR3 length is 14 residues. V lost 5 bases to trimming and J lost 7 bases; unmatched junction nucleotides: 9.

The chain employs TRBV2 and TRBJ1-2, with a possible D match to TRBD1 (5 bases). Deletions cut 5 bases from V and 8 bases from J, with 15 bases between. There are 13 residues in the CDR3. The V gene's germline CDR1 is SNHLY and CDR2 FYNNEI. The CDR3 sequence: CASSWSGVGGYTF. The CDR3 DNA is TGTGCCAGCAGTTGGTCGGGGGTGGGCGGCTACACCTTC.

The rearrangement joins TRBV27 to TRBJ2-1, with a tentative D call TRBD1 (6 bases). V lost 4 bases and J 3 bases, leaving 13 bases between the germline ends. The CDR3 has 15 amino acids. Germline V gives CDR1 MNHEY, CDR2 SMNVEV (reference sequence). The CDR3 sequence is CASSWGRPVYNEQFF. CDR3 DNA: TGTGCCAGCAGTTGGGGGCGGCCTGTCTACAATGAGCAGTTCTTC.

This clone was found once. One junction end does not reproduce the germline sequence, and a read error may be involved. The rearrangement joins TRBV29-1 to TRBJ2-1; 7 bases agree with TRBD2. This CDR3 has 15 amino acids. Germline V gives CDR1 SQVTM, CDR2 ANQGSEA. The CDR3 bases are TGCAGCGTCGAAGCTAGCGGAAGCTCCTACAATGAGCAGTTCTTC. Amino acid sequence: CSVEASGSSYNEQFF.